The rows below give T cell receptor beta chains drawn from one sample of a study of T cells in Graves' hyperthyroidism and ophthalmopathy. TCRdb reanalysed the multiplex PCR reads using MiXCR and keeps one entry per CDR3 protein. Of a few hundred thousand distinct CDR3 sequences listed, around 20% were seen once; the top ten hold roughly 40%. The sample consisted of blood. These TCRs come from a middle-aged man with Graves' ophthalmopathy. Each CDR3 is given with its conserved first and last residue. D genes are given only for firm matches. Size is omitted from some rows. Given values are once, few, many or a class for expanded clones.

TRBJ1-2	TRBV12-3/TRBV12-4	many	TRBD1	CASSPGQVGYGYTF	TGTGCCAGCTCGCCGGGACAGGTCGGCTATGGCTACACCTTC
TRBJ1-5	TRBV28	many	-	CASSAGFGGHQPQHF	TGTGCCAGCAGTGCAGGGTTTGGAGGGCATCAGCCCCAGCATTTT
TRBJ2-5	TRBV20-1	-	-	CSARDQVVGQYF	TGCAGTGCTAGAGATCAGGTGGTGGGCCAGTACTTC
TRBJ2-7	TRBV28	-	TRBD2	CASSLVTSGTLYEQYF	TGTGCCAGCAGTTTAGTGACTAGCGGTACCCTCTACGAGCAGTACTTC
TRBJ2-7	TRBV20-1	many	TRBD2	CSAHLSGGTYEQYF	TGCAGTGCTCATCTTAGCGGGGGGACCTACGAGCAGTACTTC
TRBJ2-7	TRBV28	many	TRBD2	CASRKGLAGYYEQYF	TGTGCCAGCAGGAAAGGACTAGCGGGATACTACGAGCAGTACTTC
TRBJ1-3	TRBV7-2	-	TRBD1	CASSFTGDHSGNTIYF	TGTGCCAGCAGCTTTACAGGGGACCACTCTGGAAACACCATATATTTT
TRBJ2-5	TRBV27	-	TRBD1	CASSYDRGGGETQYF	TGTGCCAGCAGTTACGACAGGGGGGGGGGAGAGACCCAGTACTTC
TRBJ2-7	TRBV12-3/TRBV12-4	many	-	CASSEIGTTGEQYF	TGTGCCAGCAGTGAGATAGGAACTACGGGGGAGCAGTACTTC
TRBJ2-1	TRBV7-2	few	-	CASSRDGEVEQFF	TGTGCCAGCAGCAGGGACGGGGAGGTAGAGCAGTTCTTC
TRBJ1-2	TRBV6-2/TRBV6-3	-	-	CASSQGRVGYTF	TGTGCCAGCAGCCAGGGACGAGTTGGCTACACCTTC
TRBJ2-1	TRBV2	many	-	CASSPGLGEYNEQFF	TGTGCCAGCAGTCCGGGACTCGGGGAGTACAATGAGCAGTTCTTC
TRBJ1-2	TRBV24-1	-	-	CATSDPSGSNYGYTF	TGTGCCACCAGTGACCCCTCAGGGTCGAACTATGGCTACACCTTC
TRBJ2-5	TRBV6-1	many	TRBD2	CASSTGTSGRARETQYF	TGTGCCAGCAGTACTGGGACTAGCGGGAGGGCCAGGGAGACCCAGTACTTC
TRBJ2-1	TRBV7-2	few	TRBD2	CASSFPGLAGGRSSYNEQFF	TGTGCCAGCAGCTTTCCAGGACTAGCGGGAGGGCGGAGCTCCTACAATGAGCAGTTCTTC
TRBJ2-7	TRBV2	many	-	CASLRAGDFYEQYF	TGTGCCAGCCTCAGGGCAGGGGATTTCTACGAGCAGTACTTC
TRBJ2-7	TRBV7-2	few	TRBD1	CASSVTWTGTYEQYF	TGTGCCAGCAGCGTAACATGGACAGGAACCTACGAGCAGTACTTC
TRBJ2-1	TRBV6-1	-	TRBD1	CASSVPRGKVEQFF	TGTGCCAGCAGTGTGCCCAGGGGGAAGGTTGAGCAGTTCTTC
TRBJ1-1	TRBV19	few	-	CASSITGYTEAFF	TGTGCCAGTAGTATAACAGGGTACACTGAAGCTTTCTTT
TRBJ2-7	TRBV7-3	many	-	CASSSGANYEQYF	TGTGCCAGCAGCTCCGGGGCGAACTACGAGCAGTACTTC
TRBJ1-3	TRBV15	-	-	CATSRSRRPLSGNTIYF	TGTGCCACCAGCAGGAGCAGGAGGCCCCTCTCTGGAAACACCATATATTTT
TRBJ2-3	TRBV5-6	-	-	CASSPDLNPDTQYF	TGTGCCAGCAGCCCCGACCTAAACCCGGATACGCAGTATTTT
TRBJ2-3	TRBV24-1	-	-	CATSDLRGRPGADTQYF	TGTGCCACCAGTGATTTACGAGGGCGGCCCGGGGCGGATACGCAGTATTTT
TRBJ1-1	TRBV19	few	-	CASSQDVGRPKAFF	TGTGCCAGTAGTCAAGACGTTGGAAGGCCCAAGGCTTTCTTT
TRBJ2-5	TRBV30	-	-	CAWSSVASRTQYF	TGTGCCTGGAGTTCGGTAGCCTCTAGAACCCAGTACTTC
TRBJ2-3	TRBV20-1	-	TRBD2	CSARGLASSTDTQYF	TGCAGTGCTCGGGGACTAGCGTCTAGCACAGATACGCAGTATTTT
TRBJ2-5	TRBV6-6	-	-	CASSYSTGSFETQYF	TGTGCCAGCAGTTACTCGACCGGGAGTTTTGAGACCCAGTACTTC
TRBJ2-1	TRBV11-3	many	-	CASSHRDNEQFF	TGTGCCAGCAGCCATCGGGACAATGAGCAGTTCTTC
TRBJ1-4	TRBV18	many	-	CASSPIRTGEKLFF	TGTGCCAGCTCACCAATTAGGACTGGAGAAAAACTGTTTTTT
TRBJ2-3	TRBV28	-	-	CASSSLDVSSTDTQYF	TGTGCCAGCAGTTCCCTTGATGTGAGTAGCACAGATACGCAGTATTTT
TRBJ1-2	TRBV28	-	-	CASSLGLGIYGYTF	TGTGCCAGCAGTTTAGGTTTGGGGATCTATGGCTACACCTTC
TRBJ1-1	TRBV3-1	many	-	CASSHRGGQGEAFF	TGTGCCAGCAGCCACCGGGGAGGGCAGGGCGAAGCTTTCTTT
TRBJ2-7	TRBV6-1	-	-	CASNRRELYEQYF	TGTGCCAGCAATCGACGAGAACTCTACGAGCAGTACTTC
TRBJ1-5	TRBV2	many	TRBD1	CASSSGTEGINQPQHF	TGTGCCAGCAGTTCCGGGACAGAGGGTATCAATCAGCCCCAGCATTTT
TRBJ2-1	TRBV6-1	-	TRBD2	CASSVASGRAGRGEQFF	TGTGCCAGCAGTGTCGCTAGCGGGAGGGCCGGGAGGGGTGAGCAGTTCTTC
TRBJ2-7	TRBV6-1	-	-	CASSVRDGAYEQYF	TGTGCCAGCAGTGTTCGGGACGGAGCCTACGAGCAGTACTTC
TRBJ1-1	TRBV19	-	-	CATTTRGLNTEAFF	TGTGCCACAACAACTAGGGGGTTGAACACTGAAGCTTTCTTT
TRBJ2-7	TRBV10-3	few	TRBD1	CATSTRTGGGNEQYF	TGTGCCACCTCAACAAGGACAGGGGGCGGGAACGAGCAGTACTTC
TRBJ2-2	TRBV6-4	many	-	CASRRDTQEGTGELFF	TGTGCCAGCAGGCGGGATACCCAGGAGGGTACCGGGGAGCTGTTTTTT
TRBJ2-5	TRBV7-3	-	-	CASSLTGGTVPQETQYF	TGTGCCAGCAGCTTAACGGGGGGGACAGTGCCCCAAGAGACCCAGTACTTC
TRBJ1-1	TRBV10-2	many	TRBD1	CASRTGSNTEAFF	TGCGCCAGCAGGACAGGGTCTAACACTGAAGCTTTCTTT
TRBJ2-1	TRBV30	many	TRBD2	CAWSDSGRWGYNEQFF	TGTGCCTGGAGTGATAGCGGGAGATGGGGCTACAATGAGCAGTTCTTC
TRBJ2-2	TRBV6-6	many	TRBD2	CASSYRLAGGPGNTGELFF	TGTGCCAGCAGTTACAGGCTAGCGGGAGGGCCGGGGAACACCGGGGAGCTGTTTTTT
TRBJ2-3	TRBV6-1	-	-	CASSEGRLGITDTQYF	TGTGCCAGCAGTGAAGGACGTCTTGGGATCACAGATACGCAGTATTTT
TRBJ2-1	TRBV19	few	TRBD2	CASSPGTNNNEQFF	TGTGCCAGTAGTCCCGGGACTAACAACAATGAGCAGTTCTTC
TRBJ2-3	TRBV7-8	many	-	CASTTSGSSDTQYF	TGTGCCAGCACTACAAGCGGGTCTAGCGACACGCAGTATTTT
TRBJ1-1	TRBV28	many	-	CASSLYKNTEAFF	TGTGCCAGCAGTTTATACAAGAACACTGAAGCTTTCTTT